Below, 20 T cell receptor beta chains from the same sample are listed, as sequenced in a study of a mutant IDH1 vaccine in newly diagnosed glioma. Their cognate antigens are unknown. The protocol was immunoSEQ multiplex PCR, while the TCRdb copy is restricted to in-frame clones and leaves out a portion. The sample yields tens of thousands of clones, 75% to 85% seen once. Time point specified: week 35, safety follow-up. It was 300 ug of mutant IDH1 20-mer peptide that made up each vaccine dose, given with topical imiquimod. The sequences come from PBMCs, collected from a glioma patient whose treatment included an IDH1 peptide vaccine. The receptors stem from a man aged 35-49 years with glioma.

J is TRBJ1-2 and V is TRBV11-2, with D possibly matching TRBD1 (6 bases). V shed 5 bases and J shed 8 bases, with 18 bases lying between them. The CDR3 extends over 14 amino acids. The germline V gene has CDR1 SGHAT and CDR2 FQNNGV. This CDR3 reads CASSPGQIHRGYTF. CDR3 sequence (DNA): TGTGCCAGCAGCCCCGGACAGATCCATCGCGGCTACACCTTC.

The CDR3 nucleotides read TGCGCCAGCAGCCAAGATGGGAATGAGCAGTTCTTC. Amino acids: CASSQDGNEQFF. The rearrangement joins TRBV4-1 to TRBJ2-1; D uncertain. V gave up 0 bases and J gave up 7 bases, with 4 bases separating them. The CDR3 consists of 12 residues. CDR1 and CDR2 (germline): MGHRA, YSYEKL.

This chain's CDR3 is CASRPGQRKMTNYGYTF. The CDR3 DNA is TGTGCCAGCAGACCTGGACAGAGGAAGATGACTAACTATGGCTACACCTTC. The gene calls are TRBV5-6 and TRBJ1-2, with a possible D match to TRBD1 (6 bases). Per germline, CDR1 SGHDT and CDR2 YYEEEE. This CDR3 is built from 17 residues. The V and J ends lost 5 bases and 0 bases respectively, with 20 bases between them.

This clone was counted between two and nine times. The chain carries TRBV2 and TRBJ2-5; the match to TRBD1 covers 9 bases. J was trimmed by 5 bases and V by 4 bases; bases with no gene match: 8. Per the germline V gene, CDR1 is SNHLY and CDR2 is FYNNEI. The CDR3 extends over 15 amino acids. The CDR3: CASSGTGASGETQYF. CDR3 DNA: TGTGCCAGCAGTGGGACAGGGGCGTCAGGGGAGACCCAGTACTTC.

V and J are TRBV4-1 and TRBJ2-2; D is uncertain. The CDR3 spans 14 residues. V was shortened by 2 bases and J by 8 bases, with 12 bases between the two germline ends. Germline CDR1 is MGHRA and CDR2 is YSYEKL. The CDR3 here is CASSQKHPGGELFF. The CDR3 DNA sequence: TGCGCCAGCAGCCAAAAGCACCCCGGGGGGGAGCTGTTTTTT.

Regarding this clone: This clone may be a read error of a much larger clone one base away. Other DNA sequences of this sample code for an identical CDR3. This chain connects TRBV19 to TRBJ1-5; 10 bases align to TRBD1. V shed 9 bases, J shed 5 bases, and the junction held 13 bases outside the gene matches. The CDR3 has 16 residues. The germline V gene has CDR1 LNHDA and CDR2 SQIVND (reference sequence). This chain's CDR3 is CASSDRTGGAYQPQHF. CDR3 DNA sequence: TGTGCCAGCAGTGACAGGACAGGGGGAGCATATCAGCCCCAGCATTTT.

This clone appeared once. The chain combines TRBV6-5 with TRBJ1-5, with a possible D match to TRBD1 (5 bases). Per germline, CDR1 MNHEY and CDR2 SVGAGI. V shed 2 bases and J shed 2 bases, with 10 bases lying between them. The CDR3 runs 15 residues. The CDR3 protein is CASSYGGTGNQPQHF. Written as DNA, the CDR3 is TGTGCCAGCAGTTACGGGGGGACGGGCAATCAGCCCCAGCATTTT.

CDR3 protein: CASSLGGVGQPQHF. The DNA for the CDR3 is TGTGCCAGCAGCTTAGGGGGAGTCGGGCAGCCCCAGCATTTT. V and J are TRBV7-2 and TRBJ1-5; D ambiguous. This CDR3 contains 14 residues. CDR1 and CDR2 from the germline V gene are SGHTA and FQGNSA. Trimming pared 1 base from V and 7 bases from J, leaving 11 bases between.

This chain joins TRBV12-5 and TRBJ2-7; D gene ambiguous. V lost 3 bases, J lost 3 bases, and 6 bases lay in between. The germline V gene has CDR1 LGHNT and CDR2 FRNRAP. This CDR3 is 12 amino acids long. The CDR3 here is CASGFSGYEQYF. As DNA, the CDR3 is TGTGCTAGTGGTTTTTCCGGCTACGAGCAGTACTTC.

The V gene is TRBV27, the J gene TRBJ2-7, with 7 nucleotides matching TRBD1. Germline trimming cut 5 bases from V and 4 bases from J; bases unmatched to any gene: 2. This CDR3 contains 12 residues. Germline values: CDR1 MNHEY, CDR2 SMNVEV (reference sequence). CDR3 sequence (DNA): TGTGCCAGCAGTCTACAGGGGTACGAGCAGTACTTC. Amino acid sequence: CASSLQGYEQYF.

The chain carries TRBV4-1 and TRBJ1-4, with 9 nucleotides matching TRBD1. The CDR3 consists of 15 residues. In germline, CDR1 is MGHRA, CDR2 YSYEKL. V dropped 3 bases and J dropped 2; count of bases not matched to a gene: 1. CDR3 in amino acids: CASSQGQGTNEKLFF. CDR3 in DNA: TGCGCCAGCAGCCAGGGACAGGGTACTAATGAAAAACTGTTTTTT.

The table lists this clone with a count of one. The DNA of the CDR3 is TGTGCCAGCAGTCCCGAAGACTCGCAGTTCTTC. This encodes CASSPEDSQFF. The J gene is TRBJ2-1, the V gene TRBV2; D gene uncertain. Trimming pared 5 bases from V and 12 bases from J, leaving 11 bases between. The CDR3 is made up of 11 amino acids. CDR1 is SNHLY and CDR2 is FYNNEI in the germline V gene.

The genes are TRBV5-6 and TRBJ2-5; TRBD1 agrees at 7 bases. The CDR3 length is 14 residues. CDR1 SGHDT and CDR2 YYEEEE come from the germline V gene. V lost 1 base to trimming and J lost 8 bases; unmatched junction nucleotides: 8. The CDR3, as DNA: TGTGCCAGCAGCTTGAGGGGGCCGGGTCATACCCAGTACTTC. Translated: CASSLRGPGHTQYF.

This rearrangement joins TRBV13 to TRBJ2-2, with D tentatively TRBD2 (5 bases). This CDR3 has 14 amino acids. Germline V gene data show CDR1 as PRHDT and CDR2 as FYEKMQ (reference sequence). V was pared by 0 bases and J by 4 bases, with 6 bases between. CDR3 protein: CASSLGRGTGELFF. CDR3 nucleotide sequence: TGTGCCAGCAGCTTAGGCCGGGGCACCGGGGAGCTGTTTTTT. Based on the CDR3 plus reference TRBV13 and TRBJ2-2, the full variable domain is AAGVIQSPRHLIKEKRETATLKCYPIPRHDTVYWYQQGPGQDPQFLISFYEKMQSDKGSIPDRFSAQQFSDYHSELNMSSLELGDSALYFCASSLGRGTGELFFGEGSRLTVL.

The chain employs TRBV19 and TRBJ2-6; D is uncertain. CDR3 size: 17 residues. The V end lost 1 base, the J end lost 0 bases, and 10 bases lay between the germline ends. Germline CDR1 reads LNHDA; CDR2 reads SQIVND (reference sequence). This CDR3 reads CASSIGYRSSGANVLTF. CDR3 bases: TGTGCCAGTAGTATAGGATATAGGAGCTCTGGGGCCAACGTCCTGACTTTC.

This chain links TRBV5-1 with TRBJ2-4, with 10 bases identical to TRBD2. Germline V gene sequence: CDR1 SGHRS, CDR2 YFSETQ. V trimming: 4 bases; J trimming: 0 bases; junction bases outside the gene matches: 7. The length of the CDR3 is 17 residues. Here the CDR3 reads CASSDGRLAGAKNIQYF. The CDR3 nucleotides read TGCGCCAGCAGCGACGGAAGACTAGCGGGAGCCAAAAACATTCAGTACTTC.

The chain's CDR3 is CASSEGGQGDTEAFF. The CDR3, as DNA: TGTGCCAGCAGTGAAGGGGGCCAAGGGGACACTGAAGCTTTCTTT. This sequence joins TRBV25-1 and TRBJ1-1; D might be TRBD1 (6 bases). The germline gives CDR1 MGHDK, CDR2 SYGVNS. This CDR3 is 15 amino acids long. V dropped 2 bases and J dropped 3 bases, with 13 bases sitting between them.

V and J are TRBV5-1 and TRBJ2-5; perhaps TRBD1 as D (6 bases). The CDR3 runs to 13 residues. CDR1 and CDR2 (germline): SGHRS, YFSETQ. V lost 0 bases and J 4 bases, leaving 7 bases between the germline ends. In DNA, the CDR3 is TGCGCCAGCAGCTTGGACAGGGCAGAGACCCAGTACTTC. This codes for CASSLDRAETQYF.

The table lists this clone with many counts. The J gene is TRBJ2-2, the V gene TRBV10-3; the D gene could be TRBD1 or TRBD2 (6 bases each). The CDR3 extends over 15 amino acids. The V end was cut by 4 bases, the J end by 1 base, with 10 bases between. The germline V gene has CDR1 ENHRY and CDR2 SYGVKD. CDR3 protein: CAISGEGGNTGELFF. In nucleotides, the CDR3 is TGTGCCATCAGTGGCGAGGGGGGGAACACCGGGGAGCTGTTTTTT.

The chain carries TRBV5-1 and TRBJ2-3; D possibly corresponds to TRBD2 (5 bases). Trimming cost V 0 bases and J 0 bases, with 14 bases left between them. Per germline, CDR1 SGHRS and CDR2 YFSETQ. The CDR3 contains 17 residues. In DNA form, the CDR3 reads TGCGCCAGCAGCTTGGTTGGCAGCGGTCCAAGCACAGATACGCAGTATTTT. It specifies CASSLVGSGPSTDTQYF. Complete variable domain (other parts from reference TRBV5-1 and TRBJ2-3): KAGVTQTPRYLIKTRGQQVTLSCSPISGHRSVSWYQQTPGQGLQFLFEYFSETQRNKGNFPGRFSGRQFSNSRSEMNVSTLELGDSALYLCASSLVGSGPSTDTQYFGPGTRLTVL.